These T cell receptor beta chains were read from a single sample in a study of T cell responses to AZD1222 COVID-19 vaccine. Clones were read by immunoSEQ multiplex PCR, and TCRdb kept only the in-frame ones, dropping some. Among under 150,000 clones listed, more than 65% were seen once. The source material was peripheral blood, sampled 28 days after the second AZD1222 dose. These TCRs come from an adult who received the AZD1222 COVID-19 vaccine. Both conserved end residues are part of each CDR3. The D gene is left open where the match is weak. The size entry is marked missing in some rows and otherwise reads once, few, many or a size class.

CASSLDGRARETQYF,TGTGCCAGCAGCTTAGATGGCAGGGCGCGGGAGACCCAGTACTTC,once,TRBJ2-5,NA,TRBV7-2
CASSQDCSGGAISYEQYF,TGTGCCAGCAGCCAAGATTGTAGCGGGGGGGCTATATCCTACGAGCAGTACTTC,NA,TRBJ2-7,TRBD2,TRBV3-1/TRBV3-2
CASSLRKADTQYF,TGTGCCAGCAGTTTGCGGAAGGCAGATACGCAGTATTTT,NA,TRBJ2-3,NA,TRBV7-2
CASSKLEGQGSLAKNIQYF,TGTGCCAGCAGCAAACTCGAGGGACAGGGGTCGCTAGCCAAAAACATTCAGTACTTC,NA,TRBJ2-4,NA,TRBV21-1
CASSFGQALNSPLHF,TGTGCCAGCAGTTTTGGACAAGCTTTAAATTCACCCCTCCACTTT,NA,TRBJ1-6,NA,TRBV6-2/TRBV6-3
CASSLAALSGANVLTF,TGCGCCAGCAGCTTGGCGGCGCTCTCTGGGGCCAACGTCCTGACTTTC,NA,TRBJ2-6,NA,TRBV5-1
CASSLGRQPILNTEAFF,TGTGCCAGCAGCTTAGGCCGGCAGCCCATCTTGAACACTGAAGCTTTCTTT,once,TRBJ1-1,NA,TRBV13
CAISGRAENQPQHF,TGTGCCATCAGTGGACGGGCCGAAAATCAGCCCCAGCATTTT,NA,TRBJ1-5,NA,TRBV10-3
CASTEFLGMNTEAFF,TGTGCCAGCACCGAGTTTCTAGGGATGAACACTGAAGCTTTCTTT,NA,TRBJ1-1,NA,TRBV6-5
CASFRSAGYPEAFF,TGTGCCAGCTTCCGGTCAGCGGGGTACCCTGAAGCTTTCTTT,NA,TRBJ1-1,NA,TRBV27
CASSLTGARRKAFF,TGTGCCAGCAGTTTAACGGGGGCAAGGAGAAAAGCTTTCTTT,NA,TRBJ1-1,NA,TRBV28
CASSFGTSGVTYEQYF,TGTGCCAGCAGCTTTGGGACTAGCGGGGTCACCTACGAGCAGTACTTC,NA,TRBJ2-7,TRBD2,TRBV7-2
CASSYGGLVGSPLHF,TGTGCCAGCAGTTACGGGGGGCTGGTCGGTTCACCCCTCCACTTT,NA,TRBJ1-6,NA,TRBV6-2/TRBV6-3
CASRLSDFSGNTIYF,TGCGCCAGCAGGCTTTCGGATTTCTCTGGAAACACCATATATTTT,NA,TRBJ1-3,NA,TRBV10-2
CASSEGSEAFF,TGTGCCAGCAGTGAAGGTAGTGAAGCTTTCTTT,NA,TRBJ1-1,NA,TRBV2
CASSQTSRDTIYF,TGTGCCAGCAGCCAGACCTCCCGGGACACCATATATTTT,NA,TRBJ1-3,NA,TRBV4-2
CASSSGRTMRYTF,TGTGCCAGCAGCTCAGGGCGAACGATGAGGTACACCTTC,NA,TRBJ1-2,NA,TRBV7-2
CASSVDRGLGSYNSPLHF,TGTGCCAGCAGCGTCGACAGGGGGCTAGGTTCCTATAATTCACCCCTCCACTTT,NA,TRBJ1-6,TRBD1,TRBV9
CASSSGRNTEAFF,TGTGCCAGCAGCTCGGGCAGGAACACTGAAGCTTTCTTT,NA,TRBJ1-1,NA,TRBV7-9
CASSLLVANYGYTF,TGTGCCAGCAGTTTATTGGTAGCTAACTATGGCTACACCTTC,few,TRBJ1-2,NA,TRBV28
CASSLAGRVEKYF,TGTGCCAGCAGCTTAGCGGGAAGGGTAGAGAAGTACTTC,NA,TRBJ2-7,NA,TRBV7-9
CASSTNRGAADTQYF,TGTGCCAGCAGCACCAACCGGGGGGCGGCAGATACGCAGTATTTT,NA,TRBJ2-3,NA,TRBV11-2
CASSQFGPTSGGANVLTF,TGCGCCAGCAGCCAATTTGGGCCGACTTCGGGTGGGGCCAACGTCCTGACTTTC,once,TRBJ2-6,NA,TRBV4-3
CASNPGAYEQYF,TGTGCCAGCAATCCGGGGGCCTACGAGCAGTACTTC,once,TRBJ2-7,NA,TRBV2
CASSSTWGAGELFF,TGTGCCAGCAGTTCCACTTGGGGGGCCGGGGAGCTGTTTTTT,NA,TRBJ2-2,NA,TRBV27
CASSFPDKANYGYTF,TGTGCCAGCAGCTTCCCGGACAAAGCTAACTATGGCTACACCTTC,NA,TRBJ1-2,NA,TRBV7-9
CASSISQGGNSNQPQHF,TGTGCCAGTAGTATCAGTCAGGGTGGAAATAGCAATCAGCCCCAGCATTTT,few,TRBJ1-5,NA,TRBV19
CASNSIRTGGDNSPLHF,TGTGCCAGCAATTCTATTCGGACAGGGGGGGACAATTCACCCCTCCACTTT,NA,TRBJ1-6,TRBD1,TRBV28
CASSPGVGYTF,TGCGCCAGCAGTCCCGGGGTTGGCTACACCTTC,NA,TRBJ1-2,NA,TRBV10-2
CASSLLPTSGSTDTQYF,TGCGCCAGCAGCCTCCTTCCCACTAGCGGGAGCACAGATACGCAGTATTTT,few,TRBJ2-3,TRBD2,TRBV5-1
CASSDQTGSTDTQYF,TGCGCCAGCAGCGACCAGACGGGGAGCACAGATACGCAGTATTTT,NA,TRBJ2-3,NA,TRBV5-1